The next 8 T cell receptor beta chains were all read from a single sample in a study of lymphopenia after photon versus proton radiotherapy. The repertoire was sequenced with immunoSEQ multiplex PCR; TCRdb's copy has only in-frame clones and lacks some. This table has more than 60,000 clones, around 88% appearing once. The source material was peripheral blood, sampled from a patient treated with photon-based radiotherapy. The origin of the receptors is a man aged 35 to 55 with gastric cancer.

V gene TRBV7-3 combines with J gene TRBJ2-7; D gene ambiguous. The CDR3 extends over 13 amino acids. Trimming shortened V by 1 base and J by 5 bases, and 9 bases separated the two germline ends. Germline values: CDR1 SGHTA, CDR2 FQGTGA. This CDR3 reads CASSLSLDDEQYF. For the CDR3, the DNA is TGTGCCAGCAGCTTAAGCCTCGACGACGAGCAGTACTTC.

The chain is built from TRBV19 and TRBJ1-1; possibly TRBD1 for D (6 bases). The V gene lost 4 bases and the J gene lost 1 base, with 16 bases spanning the gap. CDR3 length: 16 amino acids. CDR1 and CDR2 from the germline V gene are LNHDA and SQIVND (reference sequence). In DNA, the CDR3 is TGTGCCAGTAGTAAAGGGACGGGGGCAGCGAACACTGAAGCTTTCTTT. Translating it yields CASSKGTGAANTEAFF.

This clone was counted once. V gene TRBV6-6 combines with J gene TRBJ1-2; no clear D. CDR3 length: 9 amino acids. Per germline, CDR1 MNHNY and CDR2 SVGAGI (reference sequence). V was shortened by 8 bases and J by 8 bases, with 6 bases between the two germline ends. Here the CDR3 DNA reads TGTGCCAGCTCGGGGGGCTACACCTTC. As protein: CASSGGYTF.

The chain is built from TRBV4-1 and TRBJ2-2, with unresolved D. The CDR3 is 16 amino acids. CDR1 MGHRA and CDR2 YSYEKL come from the germline V gene. V lost 3 bases and J lost 7, with 18 bases in between. The CDR3, as DNA: TGCGCCAGCAGCCAGGCGAGAGGAGTACTCAGCGGGGAGCTGTTTTTT. Translating gives CASSQARGVLSGELFF.

This sequence joins TRBV5-1 and TRBJ1-1; the match to TRBD1 covers 7 bases. From germline, CDR1 is SGHRS and CDR2 YFSETQ. The V and J ends lost 0 bases and 5 bases, in that order; junction bases with no gene match: 13. The CDR3 runs to 17 residues. CDR3 in amino acids: CASSLGAGQPTRTEAFF. CDR3 DNA sequence: TGCGCCAGCAGCTTGGGCGCGGGACAGCCTACAAGGACTGAAGCTTTCTTT.

In this sample, this clone turned up once. The V gene is TRBV2, the J gene TRBJ1-6, with D unclear. This CDR3 has 14 amino acids. Trimming cost V 9 bases and J 0 bases, with 9 bases left between them. Per the germline V gene, CDR1 is SNHLY and CDR2 is FYNNEI. The CDR3 loop reads CASGGSSYNSPLHF. The CDR3 DNA reads as TGTGCCAGTGGCGGGAGCTCCTATAATTCACCCCTCCACTTT.

The chain carries TRBV19 and TRBJ1-6; D remains unclear. CDR1 is LNHDA, CDR2 SQIVND, per germline (reference sequence). Trimming shortened V by 0 bases and J by 8 bases, and 2 bases separated the two germline ends. The CDR3 length is 12 residues. This chain's CDR3 is CASSIDYSPLHF. The CDR3 DNA reads as TGTGCCAGTAGTATAGATTATTCACCCCTCCACTTT. Variable domain in full (rest from reference TRBV19 and TRBJ1-6): DGGITQSPKYLFRKEGQNVTLSCEQNLNHDAMYWYRQDPGQGLRLIYYSQIVNDFQKGDIAEGYSVSREKKESFPLTVTSAQKNPTAFYLCASSIDYSPLHFGNGTRLTVT.

The J gene is TRBJ1-6, the V gene TRBV7-2, with D perhaps matching TRBD1 (5 bases). The CDR3 runs 14 residues. V lost 5 bases, J lost 9 bases, and 14 bases lay in between. CDR1 is SGHTA, CDR2 FQGNSA, per germline. In DNA form, the CDR3 reads TGTGCCAGCAGCCAGGGCTGGCAGGGTTCACCCCTCCACTTT. Amino acid sequence: CASSQGWQGSPLHF.